The 27 T cell receptor beta chains below come from one sample, sequenced in a study of graft-versus-host responses after intestinal transplantation. Clones were sequenced by immunoSEQ multiplex PCR, and TCRdb holds only the in-frame ones, with some missing. Of about 14,000 clones in the sample, roughly a third were seen once. The authors plated roughly 200,000 CFSE-labeled responder cells with roughly 200,000 irradiated, violet-dye-labeled stimulator cells. Sequenced material: alloreactive CD8+ T cells from a mixed lymphocyte reaction culture, taken before intestinal transplant. Subset specified: CFSE-low proliferating T cells sorted from roughly six-day pre-transplant mixed lymphocyte reaction (GvH or HvG direction). These receptors originate from a human patient who received an intestinal transplant.

This clone was seen more than once but under ten times. CDR3 nucleotides: TGTGCCAGCAGCTCCTCTCACAGGGGGGGAAGTACTGAAGCTTTCTTT. This codes for CASSSSHRGGSTEAFF. The rearrangement links TRBV11-2 to TRBJ1-1, with 8 bases that match TRBD1. The CDR3 is 16 amino acids. Germline V gene sequence: CDR1 SGHAT, CDR2 FQNNGV. Trimming removed 4 bases from V and 5 bases from J; junction bases left unmatched: 12.

Only a few counts were recorded for this clone. The chain couples TRBV6-5 to TRBJ1-3, with D perhaps TRBD1 (5 bases). This CDR3 is 14 amino acids long. Germline loops: CDR1 MNHEY, CDR2 SVGAGI. V lost 2 bases and J lost 4, with 9 bases in between. The CDR3 loop reads CASSYRGFGNTIYF. CDR3 sequence (DNA): TGTGCCAGCAGTTACCGGGGCTTCGGAAACACCATATATTTT.

The chain carries TRBV10-2 and TRBJ2-3; 8 bases map to TRBD2. Per the germline V gene, CDR1 is WSHSY and CDR2 is SAAADI. The ends lost 1 base at V and 0 bases at J; junction bases unmatched: 3. The CDR3 covers 16 residues. The CDR3 coding sequence is TGCGCCAGCAGTGAGTATCCTAGCGGGAGCACAGATACGCAGTATTTT. Translating gives CASSEYPSGSTDTQYF.

The chain carries TRBV29-1 and TRBJ1-1; tentative D call: TRBD1 (5 bases). CDR1 SQVTM and CDR2 ANQGSEA come from the germline V gene. The CDR3 totals 13 residues. The V and J ends lost 5 bases and 3 bases respectively, with 13 bases between them. CDR3 region: CSVPSEQDTEAFF. DNA for the CDR3: TGCAGCGTTCCCTCAGAACAGGACACTGAAGCTTTCTTT.

This chain links TRBV29-1 with TRBJ2-1, with no clear D. Germline CDR1 is SQVTM and CDR2 is ANQGSEA. The CDR3 spans 9 residues. V lost 4 bases to trimming and J lost 8 bases, with 3 bases between them. CDR3 amino acids: CSVVHEQFF. For the CDR3, the DNA is TGCAGCGTTGTCCATGAGCAGTTCTTC.

This clone ranks as medium-sized. This rearrangement joins TRBV10-3 to TRBJ2-7, with 9 positions matching TRBD1. Germline V gene data show CDR1 as ENHRY and CDR2 as SYGVKD. There are 13 residues in the CDR3. The V segment lost 6 bases and the J segment 3 bases; nucleotides outside the gene matches: 3. The CDR3 here is CAISQGQGYEQYF. The CDR3 coding sequence is TGTGCCATCAGCCAGGGACAGGGCTACGAGCAGTACTTC.

J is TRBJ2-1 and V is TRBV7-9; 16 bases are a match to TRBD2. The CDR3 is 16 residues long. CDR1 and CDR2 from the germline V gene are SEHNR and FQNEAQ (reference sequence). The junction had 4 bases not matched to a gene; V was cut back by 7 bases and J by 4 bases. The CDR3 nucleotides are TGTGCCAGCAAAGGGACTAGCGGGGGGGTTTACAATGAGCAGTTCTTC. This codes for CASKGTSGGVYNEQFF.

The chain has TRBV5-8 and TRBJ1-5; 10 positions agree with TRBD1. Unmatched junction bases numbered 10, after V lost 4 bases and J lost 9 bases. The CDR3 consists of 15 residues. Germline V gene lookup returns CDR1 SGHTS and CDR2 YDEGEE. Written as DNA, the CDR3 is TGTGCCAGCAGCGCCGGGACAGGGGCCGCATGGCCCCAGCATTTT. It encodes CASSAGTGAAWPQHF.

This clone was seen a handful of times. The chain couples TRBV5-1 to TRBJ1-1; 7 positions match TRBD1. V shed 1 base, J shed 1 base, and the junction held 4 bases outside the gene matches. The V gene's germline CDR1 is SGHRS and CDR2 YFSETQ. The CDR3 contains 15 residues. The CDR3 nucleotides read TGCGCCAGCAGCTTGTGGGACAGTAAGAACACTGAAGCTTTCTTT. Amino acid sequence: CASSLWDSKNTEAFF.

The V and J genes are TRBV2 and TRBJ2-7; D not certain. Germline loops: CDR1 SNHLY, CDR2 FYNNEI. V lost 4 bases and J 1 base, leaving 11 bases between the germline ends. The CDR3 loop spans 14 amino acids. The DNA of the CDR3 is TGTGCCAGCAGTGTAACAGTTCGTTCCTACGAGCAGTACTTC. Its translation is CASSVTVRSYEQYF.

The V gene is TRBV7-7, the J gene TRBJ2-1, with D perhaps given as TRBD1 or TRBD2 (6 bases each). Trimming cost V 2 bases and J 4 bases, with 15 bases left between them. The CDR3 runs 16 residues. Germline V lookup: CDR1 SSHAT, CDR2 FNYEAQ (reference sequence). The CDR3 DNA reads TGTGCCAGCAGCTTATTCGCAGGGGCGGGATACAATGAGCAGTTCTTC. It encodes CASSLFAGAGYNEQFF.

This clone was seen only a few times. The rearrangement joins TRBV29-1 to TRBJ2-7; D assignment may be TRBD1 or TRBD2 (6 bases each). V dropped 5 bases and J dropped 3 bases, with 17 bases sitting between them. The CDR3 has 14 residues. CDR1 is SQVTM, CDR2 ANQGSEA, per germline. The CDR3: CSVRLGGPSYEQYF. The CDR3 DNA sequence: TGCAGCGTTCGCCTTGGGGGGCCTAGCTACGAGCAGTACTTC.

The CDR3 reads CSVDGAGGYNEQFF. CDR3 DNA sequence: TGCAGCGTTGACGGCGCGGGGGGCTACAATGAGCAGTTCTTC. The chain carries TRBV29-1 and TRBJ2-1, with 8 bases that match TRBD2. This CDR3 region has 14 residues. Looked up from germline, CDR1 is SQVTM and CDR2 is ANQGSEA. V lost 3 bases and J lost 3; bases outside the gene matches: 4.

The V gene is TRBV4-1, the J gene TRBJ1-1; no reliable D call. The CDR3 runs 14 residues. Trimming took off 4 bases at V and 2 bases at J, with 11 bases between the two ends. Germline V CDR1 and CDR2: MGHRA, YSYEKL. The CDR3 DNA sequence: TGCGCCAGCAGCCGCCTGGGCAGAAACACTGAAGCTTTCTTT. This gives the protein CASSRLGRNTEAFF.

In its sample, this clone was seen once. CDR3 nucleotides: TGTGCCAGCAGCTCACCCCAGGGACAGGAGTATAATCAGCCCCAGCATTTT. Translating gives CASSSPQGQEYNQPQHF. The chain recombines TRBV7-8 with TRBJ1-5, with 8 nucleotides matching TRBD1. CDR3 length: 17 residues. The J segment lost 4 bases and the V segment lost 4 bases, leaving 12 bases of the junction unmatched. In germline, CDR1 is SGHVS, CDR2 FQNEAQ.

Concerning this clone: This may arise from a read error, as a much more abundant clone is one base away. The chain recombines TRBV27 with TRBJ1-6, with 7 nucleotides matching TRBD1. The germline gives CDR1 MNHEY, CDR2 SMNVEV (reference sequence). This CDR3 spans 13 amino acids. The CDR3 loop is CASTGQINSPPHF. DNA of the CDR3: TGTGCCAGCACGGGACAGATCAATTCACCCCCCCACTTT.

This clone came up a few times. V and J are TRBV29-1 and TRBJ2-1; the D gene is possibly TRBD2 (6 bases). V was cut by 3 bases and J by 6 bases, with 12 bases left in between. This CDR3 region has 13 residues. Germline V CDR1 and CDR2: SQVTM, ANQGSEA. In DNA, the CDR3 is TGCAGCGTTGACGGGACTGCTCTCAATGAGCAGTTCTTC. Its translation: CSVDGTALNEQFF.

This clone was seen a handful of times. The V and J genes are TRBV4-1 and TRBJ1-4; TRBD1 might be the D (5 bases). Germline values: CDR1 MGHRA, CDR2 YSYEKL. The CDR3 length is 17 residues. Trimming removed 1 base at V and 7 bases at J, with 19 bases between. The CDR3 DNA reads as TGCGCCAGCAGCCAAGCCCCCCTGGGGGGTAATGGTGAAAAACTGTTTTTT. Translation gives CASSQAPLGGNGEKLFF.

The genes are TRBV5-1 and TRBJ1-5; possible D gene TRBD1, 5 bases. Trimming stripped 4 bases from V and 6 bases from J, with 8 bases between. Germline-derived CDR1 and CDR2 are SGHRS and YFSETQ. This CDR3 contains 12 residues. The CDR3 sequence: CASSETGQPQHF. In nucleotides, the CDR3 is TGCGCCAGCAGCGAAACAGGTCAGCCCCAGCATTTT.

The chain links TRBV27 to TRBJ2-7; D not resolved. The V end lost 3 bases, the J end lost 1 base, and 7 bases lay between the germline ends. This CDR3 is built from 13 residues. CDR1 is MNHEY and CDR2 is SMNVEV in the germline V gene (reference sequence). For the CDR3, the DNA is TGTGCCAGCAGTTTTGGACCTTCCTACGAGCAGTACTTC. It encodes CASSFGPSYEQYF.

The gene calls are TRBV5-4 and TRBJ2-3, with TRBD2 identical over 9 bases. Germline CDR1 SGHNT, CDR2 YYREEE (reference sequence). The CDR3 spans 17 residues. The J segment lost 8 bases and the V segment lost 3 bases, leaving 16 bases of the junction unmatched. This chain's CDR3 is CASSSPGLAKVGGTQYF. The CDR3 region has the DNA TGTGCCAGCAGCTCACCGGGACTAGCAAAAGTCGGGGGTACGCAGTATTTT.

The chain recombines TRBV19 with TRBJ2-2, with TRBD1 matching 11 bases. From germline, CDR1 is LNHDA and CDR2 SQIVND (reference sequence). The CDR3 contains 15 residues. The V segment lost 9 bases and the J segment 4 bases; nucleotides outside the gene matches: 7. CDR3 protein: CASLTGQGGTGELFF. The CDR3 DNA reads as TGTGCCAGCCTTACGGGACAGGGGGGCACCGGGGAGCTGTTTTTT.

This clone was observed a handful of times. The chain combines TRBV6-5 with TRBJ2-3; tentatively, D is TRBD2 (5 bases). Looked up from germline, CDR1 is MNHEY and CDR2 is SVGAGI. The CDR3 spans 14 residues. Trimming shortened V by 0 bases and J by 1 base, and 5 bases separated the two germline ends. The CDR3 sequence is CASSYSRGTDTQYF. Written as DNA, the CDR3 is TGTGCCAGCAGTTACTCGCGGGGCACAGATACGCAGTATTTT.

V gene TRBV19 combines with J gene TRBJ2-3, with TRBD1 matching 7 bases. Germline V gene sequence: CDR1 LNHDA, CDR2 SQIVND (reference sequence). CDR3 length: 15 residues. The V segment lost 11 bases and the J segment 7 bases; nucleotides outside the gene matches: 18. The chain's CDR3 is CACSLGGPPTNTQYF. Written as DNA, the CDR3 is TGTGCCTGCAGCCTAGGGGGCCCCCCCACGAATACGCAGTATTTT.

The sample holds a few counts of this clone. The chain joins TRBV7-6 to TRBJ2-7; TRBD1 agrees at 12 bases. Trimming at V came to 1 base and at J to 6 bases, leaving 19 bases not matched to a gene. The CDR3 totals 20 residues. The germline V gene encodes CDR1 SGHVS and CDR2 FNYEAQ. CDR3 in amino acids: CASSLVGQGARVVPSGEQYF. In DNA, the CDR3 is TGTGCCAGCAGCTTAGTGGGACAGGGGGCTAGGGTAGTTCCCTCGGGCGAGCAGTACTTC.

This clone was picked up a small number of times. This chain links TRBV7-6 with TRBJ2-7; 11 bases agree with TRBD1. Trimming cost V 4 bases and J 3 bases; bases outside gene matches: 2. The CDR3 spans 14 residues. The germline CDR1 and CDR2 sequences are SGHVS and FNYEAQ. The CDR3 sequence is CASSSGTGGYEQYF. CDR3 nucleotide sequence: TGTGCCAGCAGCTCGGGGACAGGGGGCTACGAGCAGTACTTC.

This clone is categorized as medium-sized. The chain couples TRBV4-2 to TRBJ1-1; TRBD1 agrees at 10 bases. Losses at the gene ends were 1 base for V and 3 bases for J; bases not matched to a gene: 5. CDR1 LGHNA and CDR2 YNFKEQ come from the germline V gene. The CDR3 spans 16 residues. CDR3: CASSQGQGAMDTEAFF. The CDR3 DNA reads as TGTGCCAGCAGCCAAGGACAGGGGGCTATGGACACTGAAGCTTTCTTT.